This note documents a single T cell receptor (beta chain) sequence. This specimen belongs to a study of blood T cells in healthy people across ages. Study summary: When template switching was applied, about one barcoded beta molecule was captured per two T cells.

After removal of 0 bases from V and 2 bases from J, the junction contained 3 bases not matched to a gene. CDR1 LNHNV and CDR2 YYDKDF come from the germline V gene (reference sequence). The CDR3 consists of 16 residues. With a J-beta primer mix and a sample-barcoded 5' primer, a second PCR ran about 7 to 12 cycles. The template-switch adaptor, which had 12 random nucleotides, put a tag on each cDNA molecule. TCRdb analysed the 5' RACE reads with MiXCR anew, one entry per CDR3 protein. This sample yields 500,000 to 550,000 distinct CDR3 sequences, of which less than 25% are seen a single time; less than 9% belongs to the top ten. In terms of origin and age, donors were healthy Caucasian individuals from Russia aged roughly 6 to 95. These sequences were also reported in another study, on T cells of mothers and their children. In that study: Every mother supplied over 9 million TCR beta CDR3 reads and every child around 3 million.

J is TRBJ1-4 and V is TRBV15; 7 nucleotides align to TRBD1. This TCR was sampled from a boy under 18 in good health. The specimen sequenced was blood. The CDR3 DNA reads TGTGCCACCAGCAGAGAACCGGGACAGACTAATGAAAAACTGTTTTTT. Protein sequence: CATSREPGQTNEKLFF.